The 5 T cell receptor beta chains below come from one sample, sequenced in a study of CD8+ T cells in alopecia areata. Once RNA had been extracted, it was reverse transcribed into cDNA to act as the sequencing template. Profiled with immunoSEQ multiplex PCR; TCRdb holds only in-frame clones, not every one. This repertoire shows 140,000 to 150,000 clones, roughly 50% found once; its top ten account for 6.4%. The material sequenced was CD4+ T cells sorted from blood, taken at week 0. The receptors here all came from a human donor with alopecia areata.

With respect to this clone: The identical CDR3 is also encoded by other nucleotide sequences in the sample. The CDR3 reads CSVGTGFNYGYTF. The CDR3 coding sequence is TGCAGCGTTGGCACGGGGTTTAACTATGGCTACACCTTC. The chain has TRBV29-1 and TRBJ1-2; D unresolved. Germline values: CDR1 SQVTM, CDR2 ANQGSEA. The CDR3 is 13 residues long. The V gene lost 4 bases and the J gene lost 1 base, with 10 bases spanning the gap.

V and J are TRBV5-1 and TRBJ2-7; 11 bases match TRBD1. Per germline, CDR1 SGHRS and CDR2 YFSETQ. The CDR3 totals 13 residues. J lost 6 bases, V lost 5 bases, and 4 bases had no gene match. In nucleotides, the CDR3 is TGCGCCAGCAGAGGACAGGGGGCTAGCGAGCAGTACTTC. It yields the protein CASRGQGASEQYF.

The DNA of the CDR3 is TGTGCCAGCTTGGGGGAGCCCACCCTTGACAATGAGCAGTTCTTC. This encodes CASLGEPTLDNEQFF. This chain connects TRBV5-6 to TRBJ2-1; D is tentatively TRBD1 or TRBD2 (5 bases each). V shed 7 bases and J shed 5 bases, with 19 bases lying between them. The germline CDR1 and CDR2 sequences are SGHDT and YYEEEE. This CDR3 contains 15 residues.

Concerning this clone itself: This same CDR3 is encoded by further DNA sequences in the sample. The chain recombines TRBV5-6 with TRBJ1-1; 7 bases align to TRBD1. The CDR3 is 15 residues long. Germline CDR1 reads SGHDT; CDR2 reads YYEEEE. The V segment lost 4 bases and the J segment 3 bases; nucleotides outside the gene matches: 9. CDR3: CASSLGGQQYTEAFF. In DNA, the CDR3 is TGTGCCAGCAGCCTGGGGGGACAGCAGTACACTGAAGCTTTCTTT.

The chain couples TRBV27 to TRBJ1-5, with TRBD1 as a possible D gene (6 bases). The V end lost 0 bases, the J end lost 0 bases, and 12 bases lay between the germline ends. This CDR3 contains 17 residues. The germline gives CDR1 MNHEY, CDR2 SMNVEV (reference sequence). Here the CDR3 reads CASSLSFQGSSNQPQHF. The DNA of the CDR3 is TGTGCCAGCAGTTTATCGTTTCAGGGGAGTAGCAATCAGCCCCAGCATTTT.